The sequence of this T cell receptor (beta chain) was determined in a study of blood T cell repertoires in COVID-19. Looking at the study overall: The United States, Italy and Spain supplied acute and convalescent COVID-19 samples. The analysed material was cDNA or gDNA that came from T cells, B-cell-depleted T cells, or PBMCs.

TCRdb's copy holds only in-frame clones and misses some; the assay was immunoSEQ multiplex PCR. The sample lists hundreds of thousands of clones, more than 75% seen once, with 2.1% in the top ten. Germline V CDR1 and CDR2: SGHRS, YFSETQ. The CDR3 has 15 amino acids. The V and J ends lost 0 bases and 7 bases respectively, with 16 bases between them. In this sample, this clone turned up once. V is TRBV5-1 and J is TRBJ1-1; the D gene is possibly TRBD1 (6 bases). The origin of this receptor is a woman in her thirties who had recovered from COVID-19. Sequences were obtained from peripheral blood. The CDR3 region has the DNA TGCGCCAGCAGCTTGGAAACCGGGACAATCTATGAAGCTTTCTTT. Translated, it gives CASSLETGTIYEAFF.